Following are 9 T cell receptor beta chains from one sample sequenced in a study of CD8+CD57+ T cells in acquired aplastic anemia (dated by TCRdb to between 2017 and 2018). Sequencing was performed on an Illumina HiSeq 2000. TCR beta VDJ combination and CDR3 sequence profiling used genomic DNA as the template. The raw public data were reprocessed by TCRdb itself: fastp quality trimming at Q25, MiXCR clonotype calling, in-frame beta chains only. Each entry is one CDR3 protein sequence, shown with its most common DNA and genes. The sample table holds hundreds of thousands of distinct CDR3 sequences, of which roughly 68% were seen once. The ten largest clones add up to more than 3.5% of the sample. The sample consisted of sorted CD4+, CD8+, or CD8+CD57+ T cells (not recorded which) from PBMCs. These receptors all stem from a human donor in good health, serving as a control.

The CDR3 loop is CASNQGGDEQYF. CDR3 DNA: TGCGCCAGCAACCAGGGAGGGGACGAGCAGTACTTC. V is TRBV4-3 and J is TRBJ2-7, with 7 bases that match TRBD2. Germline values: CDR1 LGHNA, CDR2 YSLEER. After removal of 7 bases from V and 5 bases from J, the junction contained 5 bases not matched to a gene. The CDR3 runs 12 residues.

The chain recombines TRBV30 with TRBJ2-5; 9 nucleotides agree with TRBD1. The CDR3 covers 14 residues. The V segment lost 3 bases and the J segment 5 bases; nucleotides outside the gene matches: 7. Per the germline V gene, CDR1 is GTSNPN and CDR2 is SVGIG (reference sequence). Written as DNA, the CDR3 is TGTGCCTGGAGCCCCGGACAGGGGTGGGAGACCCAGTACTTC. It yields the protein CAWSPGQGWETQYF.

There are many counts of this clonotype. The CDR3 loop reads CAWMGGYTEAFF. As DNA, the CDR3 is TGTGCCTGGATGGGGGGCTACACTGAAGCTTTCTTT. The chain links TRBV30 to TRBJ1-1, with D perhaps matching TRBD1 (6 bases). CDR1 is GTSNPN, CDR2 SVGIG, per germline (reference sequence). V was shortened by 4 bases and J by 3 bases, with 9 bases between the two germline ends. This CDR3 comprises 12 residues.

The chain joins TRBV6-6 to TRBJ2-4; D unclear. Germline CDR1 reads MNHNY; CDR2 reads SVGAGI (reference sequence). With 7 bases removed from V and 6 bases from J, the gap between germline ends came to 10 bases. This CDR3 region has 12 residues. CDR3 in amino acids: CASIDGPNIQYF. The CDR3 DNA follows: TGTGCCAGCATTGATGGTCCAAACATTCAGTACTTC.

Worth noting for this clonotype: One junction end disagrees with the germline gene, perhaps due to a read error. V usage is TRBV7-2 and J usage is TRBJ1-2, with a possible D match to TRBD1 (5 bases). The CDR3 consists of 14 residues. The germline V gene has CDR1 SGHTA and CDR2 FQGNSA. The CDR3, as DNA: TGTGCCAGCAGCTTAGCAGCCGGGGGAAAACCAAGAAACTTC. Translation gives CASSLAAGGKPRNF.

With respect to this clonotype: The junction departs from germline at one end; a sequencing error may be responsible. The CDR3 region is CASSSGTPTHSTSF. CDR3 nucleotide sequence: TGTGCCAGCAGCTCCGGAACTCCTACGCACAGTACTTCGTTT. The rearrangement joins TRBV7-9 to TRBJ1-5; D remains ambiguous. Germline CDR1 and CDR2: SEHNR and FQNEAQ (reference sequence). The CDR3 is 14 residues long.

In its sample, this clonotype was seen a few times. This rearrangement joins TRBV7-2 to TRBJ2-7, with 7 bases lining up with TRBD2. This CDR3 is built from 13 residues. V trimming: 1 base; J trimming: 7 bases; junction bases outside the gene matches: 4. The germline gives CDR1 SGHTA, CDR2 FQGNSA. The CDR3: CASSLDTRGEQYF. Here the CDR3 DNA reads TGTGCCAGCAGCTTAGACACGCGGGGGGAGCAGTACTTC.

With regard to this clonotype: Compared with germline, one end of the junction differs, possibly owing to a read error. The J gene is TRBJ2-5, the V gene TRBV9; D call uncertain. From germline, CDR1 is SGDLS and CDR2 YYNGEE. The CDR3 totals 14 residues. CDR3 protein: CASSQDSWAETQYF. The CDR3 DNA sequence: TGCGCCAGCAGCCAAGATTCATGGGCTGAGACCCAGTACTTC. Complete variable domain (other parts from reference TRBV9 and TRBJ2-5): DSGVTQTPKHLITATGQRVTLRCSPRSGDLSVYWYQQSLDQGLQFLIQYYNGEERAKGNILERFSAQQFPDLHSELNLSSLELGDSALYFCASSQDSWAETQYFGPGTRLLVL.

Note on this clonotype: One base away lies a much larger clone, so this may be a sequencing read error. This chain uses TRBV7-2 with TRBJ1-2; D gene uncertain. Germline V gene sequence: CDR1 SGHTA, CDR2 FQGNSA. Trimming stripped 5 bases from V and 8 bases from J, with 21 bases between. This CDR3 contains 15 residues. The CDR3 region has the DNA TGTGCCAGCAGCGCAGACCAGGCCGCGGCGTTGGGCTACACCTTC. It codes for CASSADQAAALGYTF. Variable domain in full (rest from reference TRBV7-2 and TRBJ1-2): GAGVSQSPSNKVTEKGKDVELRCDPISGHTALYWYRQSLGQGLEFLIYFQGNSAPDKSGLPSDRFSAERTGGSVSTLTIQRTQQEDSAVYLCASSADQAAALGYTFGSGTRLTVV.